A single sample is the source of the 30 T cell receptor beta chains below, sequenced in a study of resident and recirculating memory T cells in vitiligo. Profiling relied on immunoSEQ multiplex PCR, and the TCRdb table lists in-frame clones only, not all of them. Of around 38,000 clones in the sample, about 90% were seen once. Specimen: blood. Source of these receptors: a male donor with vitiligo.

The V gene is TRBV7-2, the J gene TRBJ2-7; D gene unclear. CDR3 length: 15 residues. V shed 5 bases and J shed 4 bases, with 18 bases lying between them. Per germline, CDR1 SGHTA and CDR2 FQGNSA. The CDR3 DNA sequence: TGTGCCAGCAGCGCAGTACCCGGGTCCCATTACGAGCAGTACTTC. This translates into CASSAVPGSHYEQYF.

V usage is TRBV29-1 and J usage is TRBJ1-6, with 9 bases that match TRBD1. CDR1 and CDR2 from the germline V gene are SQVTM and ANQGSEA. The CDR3 is 13 amino acids. Trimming at V came to 4 bases and at J to 7 bases, leaving 2 bases not matched to a gene. This chain's CDR3 is CSVAGTGNSPLHF. Written as DNA, the CDR3 is TGCAGCGTTGCTGGGACAGGGAATTCACCCCTCCACTTT.

The J gene is TRBJ1-2, the V gene TRBV7-2, with D uncertain. Germline lookup yields CDR1 SGHTA and CDR2 FQGNSA. The CDR3 runs 12 residues. V lost 5 bases, J lost 7 bases, and 11 bases lay in between. The CDR3 reads CASSPTTPGYTF. The CDR3 DNA sequence: TGTGCCAGCAGCCCCACGACACCTGGCTACACCTTC.

J is TRBJ2-1 and V is TRBV6-5; TRBD2 agrees at 12 bases. The CDR3 loop spans 16 amino acids. The germline V gene has CDR1 MNHEY and CDR2 SVGAGI. The ends lost 3 bases at V and 7 bases at J; junction bases unmatched: 7. The CDR3 coding sequence is TGTGCCAGCAGTTATTTCCCCGGACTAGCGGGGAATGAGCAGTTCTTC. This translates into CASSYFPGLAGNEQFF.

The chain is built from TRBV19 and TRBJ2-3, with 7 positions matching TRBD1. The CDR3 is 15 residues long. Trimming removed 6 bases from V and 0 bases from J; junction bases left unmatched: 6. CDR1 LNHDA and CDR2 SQIVND come from the germline V gene (reference sequence). In DNA, the CDR3 is TGTGCCAGTAGGCCGGGACAGCTTAGCACAGATACGCAGTATTTT. This gives the protein CASRPGQLSTDTQYF.

Note on this clone: The junction departs from germline at one end; a sequencing error may be responsible. This chain connects TRBV7-7 to TRBJ2-5; TRBD1 might be the D (5 bases). In germline, CDR1 is SSHAT, CDR2 FNYEAQ (reference sequence). The CDR3 length is 17 residues. Here the CDR3 reads CASSSVPRRALAETQYF. Here the CDR3 DNA reads TGTGCTAGCAGCTCCGTTCCACGCAGGGCTTTGGCGGAGACCCAGTACTTC.

V usage is TRBV27 and J usage is TRBJ2-1; 10 nucleotides align to TRBD2. The CDR3 is 17 residues long. The germline gives CDR1 MNHEY, CDR2 SMNVEV (reference sequence). Germline trimming cut 4 bases from V and 2 bases from J; bases unmatched to any gene: 8. The CDR3 sequence: CASSSVQRGGTYNEQFF. CDR3 in DNA: TGTGCCAGCAGTTCCGTCCAGCGGGGGGGAACCTACAATGAGCAGTTCTTC.

The chain couples TRBV6-1 to TRBJ1-5; 9 bases agree with TRBD1. The CDR3 runs to 14 residues. CDR1 is MNHNS and CDR2 is SASEGT in the germline V gene. The V and J ends lost 5 bases and 5 bases, in that order; junction bases with no gene match: 4. The CDR3 DNA is TGTGCCAGCAGTAGGGACAGGGCGTATCAGCCCCAGCATTTT. Encoded protein: CASSRDRAYQPQHF.

This chain links TRBV4-3 with TRBJ2-3; D gene ambiguous. V lost 0 bases and J 2 bases, leaving 6 bases between the germline ends. Germline loops: CDR1 LGHNA, CDR2 YSLEER. The CDR3 runs 14 residues. The CDR3 bases are TGCGCCAGCAGCCAAGATGGCCCCACAGATACGCAGTATTTT. It yields the protein CASSQDGPTDTQYF.

The chain has TRBV12-5 and TRBJ1-1, with D perhaps TRBD1 (6 bases). The length of the CDR3 is 16 residues. V lost 5 bases and J 3 bases, leaving 19 bases between the germline ends. The V gene's germline CDR1 is LGHNT and CDR2 FRNRAP. In nucleotides, the CDR3 is TGTGCTAGTGGTCCCCCTGACAGGCACGGGGACACTGAAGCTTTCTTT. Residues: CASGPPDRHGDTEAFF.

The chain uses TRBV6-5 and TRBJ1-1; TRBD1 is a possible D gene (5 bases). The CDR3 has 14 amino acids. The germline V gene has CDR1 MNHEY and CDR2 SVGAGI. V shed 0 bases and J shed 8 bases, with 13 bases lying between them. The CDR3 nucleotides are TGTGCCAGCAGTTACTCGGGGCCCCAATGGGAAGCTTTCTTT. Protein product: CASSYSGPQWEAFF.

This clone was detected only once. V usage is TRBV6-1 and J usage is TRBJ1-5; 8 nucleotides agree with TRBD1. Germline V lookup: CDR1 MNHNS, CDR2 SASEGT. J was trimmed by 2 bases and V by 4 bases; bases with no gene match: 4. CDR3 size: 15 residues. The CDR3 loop reads CASSGDRGRNQPQHF. Here the CDR3 DNA reads TGTGCCAGCAGTGGAGACAGGGGTCGCAATCAGCCCCAGCATTTT.

This chain joins TRBV5-6 and TRBJ2-1; D not certain. V was trimmed by 4 bases and J by 9 bases, leaving 11 bases between them. The germline gives CDR1 SGHDT, CDR2 YYEEEE. This CDR3 has 12 amino acids. The CDR3 protein is CASSPGTGEQFF. The CDR3 DNA sequence: TGTGCCAGCAGCCCTGGTACTGGTGAGCAGTTCTTC.

The chain joins TRBV9 to TRBJ2-5, with D tentatively TRBD2 (7 bases). The germline gives CDR1 SGDLS, CDR2 YYNGEE. V shed 7 bases and J shed 5 bases, with 21 bases lying between them. The CDR3 is 15 amino acids. CDR3 loop: CASFWKRGGPETQYF. CDR3 bases: TGTGCCAGCTTCTGGAAAAGGGGGGGGCCGGAGACCCAGTACTTC.

The V and J genes are TRBV19 and TRBJ2-7, with D tentatively TRBD2 (6 bases). V shed 5 bases and J shed 1 base, with 9 bases lying between them. Germline assignment: CDR1 LNHDA and CDR2 SQIVND (reference sequence). The CDR3 contains 13 residues. CDR3 DNA: TGTGCCAGTAGTCCGGGGACTTCCTACGAGCAGTACTTC. The encoded protein is CASSPGTSYEQYF.

V is TRBV6-1 and J is TRBJ2-7, with D unclear. Germline lookup yields CDR1 MNHNS and CDR2 SASEGT. The CDR3 extends over 11 amino acids. Trimming stripped 5 bases from V and 4 bases from J, with 6 bases between. The CDR3 sequence: CASSPSYEQYF. DNA for the CDR3: TGTGCCAGCAGTCCGAGTTACGAGCAGTACTTC.

This clone was detected only once. The J gene is TRBJ1-3, the V gene TRBV29-1; 7 bases agree with TRBD1. J gave up 6 bases and V 7 bases, and 6 bases lay outside the gene matches. This CDR3 region has 12 residues. Germline V gives CDR1 SQVTM, CDR2 ANQGSEA. CDR3 nucleotides: TGCAGCGCGTGGGACAGCAAAAACACCATATATTTT. Translating gives CSAWDSKNTIYF.

This chain uses TRBV5-1 with TRBJ1-2; D gene ambiguous. There are 12 residues in the CDR3. V dropped 6 bases and J dropped 4 bases, with 10 bases sitting between them. CDR1 and CDR2 (germline): SGHRS, YFSETQ. In DNA form, the CDR3 reads TGCGCCAGCAATGGTGAGGGCTATGGCTACACCTTC. Its translation: CASNGEGYGYTF.

The chain uses TRBV2 and TRBJ2-2, with TRBD2 identical over 13 bases. With V trimmed by 8 bases and J by 8 bases, 8 bases remained unmatched. The CDR3 has 15 amino acids. The germline CDR1 and CDR2 sequences are SNHLY and FYNNEI. CDR3 bases: TGTGCCAGCTCCCTCACTAGCGGGGGGGCAGGGGAGCTGTTTTTT. As protein: CASSLTSGGAGELFF.

The chain links TRBV7-2 to TRBJ2-5; 7 bases agree with TRBD2. Germline CDR1 SGHTA, CDR2 FQGNSA. The J segment lost 1 base and the V segment lost 3 bases, leaving 8 bases of the junction unmatched. CDR3 size: 16 residues. The CDR3 protein is CASSLRVGGVQETQYF. CDR3 DNA sequence: TGTGCCAGCAGCTTGAGGGTTGGGGGGGTCCAAGAGACCCAGTACTTC.

This clone was recorded only once. A junction boundary mismatches the germline segment, possibly from a read error. This chain links TRBV7-7 with TRBJ1-6; D ambiguous. Per germline, CDR1 SSHAT and CDR2 FNYEAQ (reference sequence). The length of the CDR3 is 13 residues. CDR3 protein: CASSLAENSPLHF. CDR3 coding DNA: TGTGCTAGCAGCTTGGCAGAAAATTCACCCCTCCACTTT.

The rearrangement links TRBV7-9 to TRBJ1-2, with a tentative D call TRBD1 (5 bases). Germline V lookup: CDR1 SEHNR, CDR2 FQNEAQ (reference sequence). V shed 3 bases and J shed 8 bases, with 19 bases lying between them. The CDR3 runs 15 residues. The CDR3 reads CASSFGRSGGTGYTF. The DNA for the CDR3 is TGTGCCAGCAGCTTCGGGAGGTCTGGCGGGACCGGCTACACCTTC. The full variable domain, with the rest looked up from reference TRBV7-9 and TRBJ1-2, is DTGVSQNPRHKITKRGQNVTFRCDPISEHNRLYWYRQTLGQGPEFLTYFQNEAQLEKSRLLSDRFSAERPKGSFSTLEIQRTEQGDSAMYLCASSFGRSGGTGYTFGSGTRLTVV.

The CDR3 reads CASSSGQIEETQYF. The CDR3 bases are TGTGCCAGCAGCTCCGGACAGATCGAAGAGACCCAGTACTTC. The chain couples TRBV5-5 to TRBJ2-5, with D maybe TRBD1 (6 bases). The V end lost 3 bases, the J end lost 3 bases, and 12 bases lay between the germline ends. CDR3 length: 14 amino acids. From germline, CDR1 is SGHKS and CDR2 YYEKEE (reference sequence).

This sequence joins TRBV2 and TRBJ2-5, with 8 bases aligning to TRBD1. The CDR3 is made up of 16 amino acids. Germline CDR1 SNHLY, CDR2 FYNNEI. V lost 6 bases to trimming and J lost 3 bases; unmatched junction nucleotides: 12. The DNA of the CDR3 is TGTGCCAGCAGGCCAGCCACAGGGGGGTCTAAAGAGACCCAGTACTTC. Translating it yields CASRPATGGSKETQYF.

The chain joins TRBV2 to TRBJ2-2; D may be TRBD1 (5 bases). The CDR3 runs 12 residues. Germline-derived CDR1 and CDR2 are SNHLY and FYNNEI. Deletions cut 2 bases from V and 7 bases from J, with 5 bases between. The CDR3 nucleotides are TGTGCCAGCAGTGAAAGGGGCGGGGAGCTGTTTTTT. Residues: CASSERGGELFF.

CDR3 bases: TGCGCCAGCAGCTCGTTGGGGGGAAATGAGCAGTTCTTC. This codes for CASSSLGGNEQFF. The chain recombines TRBV5-1 with TRBJ2-1, with a weak D call TRBD2 (6 bases). V dropped 3 bases and J dropped 7 bases, with 11 bases sitting between them. Germline assignment: CDR1 SGHRS and CDR2 YFSETQ. This CDR3 is 13 amino acids long.

This clone was seen just once. The chain joins TRBV6-1 to TRBJ1-5; 8 bases line up with TRBD1. Germline values: CDR1 MNHNS, CDR2 SASEGT. The CDR3 is made up of 15 amino acids. The V segment lost 4 bases and the J segment 6 bases; nucleotides outside the gene matches: 8. The CDR3 is CASSADRDTTQPQHF. CDR3 nucleotides: TGTGCCAGCAGTGCGGACAGGGACACGACTCAGCCCCAGCATTTT.

V gene TRBV5-5 combines with J gene TRBJ2-2; D is possibly TRBD2 (6 bases). With 4 bases removed from V and 0 bases from J, the gap between germline ends came to 13 bases. The CDR3 runs 16 residues. CDR1 SGHKS and CDR2 YYEKEE come from the germline V gene (reference sequence). CDR3 loop: CASSTTGTSNTGELFF. The CDR3 DNA reads as TGTGCCAGCAGCACGACCGGGACTTCGAACACCGGGGAGCTGTTTTTT.

This chain links TRBV5-1 with TRBJ2-1; TRBD2 agrees at 8 bases. V gave up 6 bases and J gave up 3 bases; unmatched junction bases: 8. The germline gives CDR1 SGHRS, CDR2 YFSETQ. The CDR3 totals 15 residues. The CDR3 loop is CASTISGGDYNEQFF. The DNA for the CDR3 is TGCGCCAGCACCATAAGCGGGGGTGACTACAATGAGCAGTTCTTC.

The chain is built from TRBV30 and TRBJ1-4; D not certain. Trimming left V 2 bases short and J 3 bases short, with 10 bases between. CDR3 length: 14 amino acids. Looked up from germline, CDR1 is GTSNPN and CDR2 is SVGIG (reference sequence). The CDR3: CAWSFRQANEKLFF. DNA for the CDR3: TGTGCCTGGAGTTTTAGGCAGGCTAATGAAAAACTGTTTTTT.